One sample yielded the 22 T cell receptor beta chains listed below, sequenced in a study of CD4+ T cells in melanoma. Produced via immunoSEQ multiplex PCR; TCRdb's table is partial and in-frame only. The repertoire consists of around 100,000 clones, with roughly 90% occurring once and the leading ten covering about 3.5%. Material for sequencing was peripheral blood. Source of these receptors: a human donor with melanoma.

This clone was seen once. The chain recombines TRBV6-6 with TRBJ1-5; D gene ambiguous. The V end was cut by 4 bases, the J end by 2 bases, with 9 bases between. The germline CDR1 and CDR2 sequences are MNHNY and SVGAGI (reference sequence). The CDR3 has 14 residues. The CDR3 DNA reads as TGTGCCAGCAGTTCCCCACGGGGCAATCAGCCCCAGCATTTT. Its translation: CASSSPRGNQPQHF.

The genes are TRBV28 and TRBJ2-2; 7 bases line up with TRBD1. Germline V lookup: CDR1 MDHEN, CDR2 SYDVKM. The length of the CDR3 is 16 residues. Losses at the gene ends were 2 bases for V and 6 bases for J; bases not matched to a gene: 9. The CDR3 region has the DNA TGTGCCAGCAGTTTACCCACCAATACAGGGGCCGGGGAGCTGTTTTTT. This translates into CASSLPTNTGAGELFF.

This sequence joins TRBV5-6 and TRBJ1-5; maybe TRBD1 (5 bases). This CDR3 has 17 residues. V dropped 1 base and J dropped 3 bases, with 17 bases sitting between them. Germline V gives CDR1 SGHDT, CDR2 YYEEEE. The CDR3: CASSLLHGGGNNQPQHF. The CDR3 DNA reads TGTGCCAGCAGCTTGTTACATGGGGGGGGTAACAATCAGCCCCAGCATTTT.

The V and J genes are TRBV29-1 and TRBJ1-1, with a possible D match to TRBD1 (5 bases). Trimming pared 4 bases from V and 4 bases from J, leaving 13 bases between. CDR1 and CDR2 from the germline V gene are SQVTM and ANQGSEA. The CDR3 extends over 13 amino acids. This CDR3 is CSVAGAEGTEAFF. The DNA of the CDR3 is TGCAGCGTTGCCGGGGCAGAGGGCACTGAAGCTTTCTTT.

The rearrangement joins TRBV5-5 to TRBJ2-7; D tentatively reads TRBD1 or TRBD2 (5 bases each). The germline gives CDR1 SGHKS, CDR2 YYEKEE (reference sequence). There are 15 residues in the CDR3. V dropped 4 bases and J dropped 3 bases, with 17 bases sitting between them. This CDR3 reads CASSKPGTENYEQYF. The CDR3 DNA sequence: TGTGCCAGCAGCAAGCCCGGGACGGAAAACTACGAGCAGTACTTC.

This chain connects TRBV18 to TRBJ1-1, with TRBD1 as a possible D gene (5 bases). Germline V lookup: CDR1 KGHSH, CDR2 LQKENI. The V and J ends lost 3 bases and 4 bases respectively, with 9 bases between them. The CDR3 consists of 13 residues. The CDR3 sequence: CASSPSGGTEAFF. CDR3 coding DNA: TGTGCCAGCTCACCCAGCGGGGGCACTGAAGCTTTCTTT.

This sequence joins TRBV19 and TRBJ1-4; 7 positions match TRBD1. Germline-derived CDR1 and CDR2 are LNHDA and SQIVND (reference sequence). J gave up 5 bases and V 6 bases, and 9 bases lay outside the gene matches. This CDR3 contains 15 residues. The CDR3 protein is CASRAIDRENEKLFF. CDR3 nucleotide sequence: TGTGCCAGTAGAGCCATAGACAGGGAGAATGAAAAACTGTTTTTT.

The chain links TRBV5-1 to TRBJ1-2; tentative D call: TRBD1 (5 bases). The CDR3 runs 14 residues. The V end was cut by 4 bases, the J end by 2 bases, with 12 bases between. Per germline, CDR1 SGHRS and CDR2 YFSETQ. The CDR3 DNA is TGCGCCAGCAGCGAAACCGGGACCAACTATGGCTACACCTTC. Translating it yields CASSETGTNYGYTF.

The chain couples TRBV7-2 to TRBJ1-2; D unclear. Germline CDR1 and CDR2: SGHTA and FQGNSA. V was pared by 0 bases and J by 8 bases, with 13 bases between. The CDR3 loop spans 14 amino acids. The CDR3: CASSLAGGARGYTF. CDR3 nucleotide sequence: TGTGCCAGCAGCTTAGCAGGCGGCGCTCGGGGCTACACCTTC.

The CDR3 nucleotides are TGTGCCAGCAGCTTGGGGCAGAAGGTCTACGAGCAGTACTTC. This sequence encodes CASSLGQKVYEQYF. The gene calls are TRBV5-6 and TRBJ2-7; D unclear. The CDR3 spans 14 residues. Germline CDR1 is SGHDT and CDR2 is YYEEEE. V shed 0 bases and J shed 3 bases, with 10 bases lying between them.

This chain joins TRBV2 and TRBJ2-5; 10 bases line up with TRBD2. TRBJ2-7 matches the DNA end more closely, so the J call is doubtful. The length of the CDR3 is 14 residues. Germline CDR1 reads SNHLY; CDR2 reads FYNNEI. The CDR3 reads CASIWTSGPYEQYF. The CDR3 coding sequence is TGTGCCAGCATCTGGACTAGCGGACCCTACGAGCAGTACTTC.

V gene TRBV5-1 combines with J gene TRBJ2-2; 9 nucleotides match TRBD1. J was trimmed by 1 base and V by 4 bases; bases with no gene match: 8. Germline-derived CDR1 and CDR2 are SGHRS and YFSETQ. This CDR3 spans 17 amino acids. CDR3 DNA: TGCGCCAGCAGCGCCGTACAGGGGGCTAGGAACACCGGGGAGCTGTTTTTT. This translates into CASSAVQGARNTGELFF.

The chain has TRBV5-6 and TRBJ1-4; D gene unclear. Per the germline V gene, CDR1 is SGHDT and CDR2 is YYEEEE. This CDR3 is 17 amino acids long. V was trimmed by 4 bases and J by 8 bases, leaving 24 bases between them. Written as DNA, the CDR3 is TGTGCCAGCAGCATCCTAGGAAGGACCGGAAGGAACGAAAAACTGTTTTTT. This translates into CASSILGRTGRNEKLFF.

This rearrangement joins TRBV4-1 to TRBJ1-5; D possibly corresponds to TRBD1 (5 bases). This CDR3 region has 13 residues. Trimming left V 4 bases short and J 4 bases short, with 8 bases between. Germline CDR1 is MGHRA and CDR2 is YSYEKL. The CDR3 here is CASSPGGNQPQHF. CDR3 DNA: TGCGCCAGCAGCCCCGGGGGGAATCAGCCCCAGCATTTT.

With respect to this clone: This sample includes further DNA sequences coding for the same CDR3. The chain links TRBV7-9 to TRBJ1-5; the D is unclear. Deletions cut 3 bases from V and 3 bases from J, with 3 bases between. This CDR3 comprises 12 residues. Germline V CDR1 and CDR2: SEHNR, FQNEAQ (reference sequence). The CDR3 DNA sequence: TGTGCCAGCAGCTTGGACAATCAGCCCCAGCATTTT. It codes for CASSLDNQPQHF.

The V and J genes are TRBV4-3 and TRBJ2-3; no reliable D call. Trimming shortened V by 0 bases and J by 0 bases, and 7 bases separated the two germline ends. CDR3 size: 15 residues. CDR1 and CDR2 (germline): LGHNA, YSLEER. The CDR3 reads CASSQESASTDTQYF. For the CDR3, the DNA is TGCGCCAGCAGCCAAGAGTCAGCGAGCACAGATACGCAGTATTTT.

The chain links TRBV7-9 to TRBJ1-1; tentative D call: TRBD1 (5 bases). V was cut by 5 bases and J by 2 bases, with 15 bases left in between. Germline V gene sequence: CDR1 SEHNR, CDR2 FQNEAQ (reference sequence). The CDR3 totals 15 residues. The CDR3 DNA reads as TGTGCCAGCAGCAGTTGGGGGGAAGGTAACACTGAAGCTTTCTTT. Translating it yields CASSSWGEGNTEAFF.

This rearrangement joins TRBV7-3 to TRBJ2-4, with TRBD2 as a possible D gene (5 bases). Germline CDR1 is SGHTA and CDR2 is FQGTGA. V was pared by 4 bases and J by 0 bases, with 7 bases between. The CDR3 spans 14 residues. CDR3 sequence (DNA): TGTGCCAGCAGCTCGGGGTTAGCCAAAAACATTCAGTACTTC. Protein sequence: CASSSGLAKNIQYF.

This sequence joins TRBV18 and TRBJ2-1, with 9 bases identical to TRBD1. The germline V gene encodes CDR1 KGHSH and CDR2 LQKENI. J lost 10 bases, V lost 0 bases, and 7 bases had no gene match. The CDR3 is 15 amino acids. CDR3 in DNA: TGTGCCAGCTCACCACCACAGGGACAGGGAAGGGAGCAGTTCTTC. Translating it yields CASSPPQGQGREQFF.

The V call is TRBV11-2, the J call TRBJ1-4; 9 bases align to TRBD1. The CDR3 consists of 15 residues. The ends lost 3 bases at V and 4 bases at J; junction bases unmatched: 3. From germline, CDR1 is SGHAT and CDR2 FQNNGV. Here the CDR3 DNA reads TGTGCCAGCAGCTTCAACAGGGGGCGTAATGAAAAACTGTTTTTT. Its protein product is CASSFNRGRNEKLFF.

V gene TRBV15 combines with J gene TRBJ1-2; D is possibly TRBD1 (6 bases). Trimming cost V 0 bases and J 3 bases, with 11 bases left between them. The CDR3 contains 15 residues. Germline V lookup: CDR1 LNHNV, CDR2 YYDKDF (reference sequence). The CDR3 spells CATSRDLAGDYGYTF. In DNA form, the CDR3 reads TGTGCCACCAGCAGAGATTTAGCAGGGGACTATGGCTACACCTTC.

This clone was seen a handful of times. The chain joins TRBV11-3 to TRBJ2-1; 7 nucleotides line up with TRBD1. Looked up from germline, CDR1 is SGHNT and CDR2 is YENEEA. The V and J ends lost 3 bases and 8 bases, in that order; junction bases with no gene match: 1. The length of the CDR3 is 12 residues. The CDR3 region is CASSFDRDEQFF. The CDR3 nucleotides are TGTGCCAGCAGCTTCGACAGGGATGAGCAGTTCTTC.